The following is a TCR beta chain sequence with its context. The antigen remains undetermined. This CDR3 contains 14 residues. Looked up from germline, CDR1 is SGHVS and CDR2 is FQNEAQ. Trimming removed 5 bases at V and 0 bases at J, with 11 bases between. 13 Jbeta primers and 60 Vbeta primers were used for the PCR. The repertoire was sequenced with immunoSEQ multiplex PCR; TCRdb's copy has only in-frame clones and lacks some. The table has 100,000 to 150,000 clones, around three quarters seen once. Donors were ostensibly healthy at sampling, although undocumented immune exposures were probable. The sample comes from a study of cytomegalovirus exposure and HLA in healthy donors. In the study overall: Roughly 180 million T cells yielded some 100 million unique TCR beta sequences, as an earlier analysis found.

Study-level results: Specific recognition of CMV antigens was confirmed in vitro for a few chains (all CMV-associated). With later analysis, a missense DCLRE1C variant became linked to TCR beta V- and J-gene trimming.

Sequencing used PBMCs. The origin of this receptor is a woman aged 40 to 49 in good health and CMV-seropositive. V is TRBV7-8 and J is TRBJ2-7; tentative D call: TRBD2 (6 bases). CDR3 nucleotide sequence: TGTGCCAGCAGCGCGGGGTTGAGCTCCTACGAGCAGTACTTC. Translating gives CASSAGLSSYEQYF.